This TCR beta chain is from a study of metastatic and nonmetastatic thyroid tumors. Study at large: Repertoire data that came from the blood and tumor or nodule tissue of malignant and benign thyroid patients were compared.

How the authors handled the data: Researchers built a distant-metastasis classifier for papillary thyroid cancer that drew on CDR3 differences across clinicopathological groups. With MiXCR, TCRdb called clones anew from the PCR reads. The V and J calls were not made by the authors but by TCRdb's processing. The table includes about 38,000 clones, more than 45% detected once. Study-wide points: Significantly greater TCR beta diversity was reportedly found in malignant thyroid tumors than in benign nodules (in blood and tumor).

This clone was observed a few times. The antigen is not known. Between the trimmed V and J ends, which lost 3 bases and 5 bases, there was a span of 8 bases. CDR1 and CDR2 from the germline V gene are MDHEN and SYDVKM. The CDR3 runs 12 residues. Thyroid surgery was performed in patients who had received no treatment beforehand. The source material was tumor tissue. This receptor was identified in a male donor with papillary thyroid cancer or a benign thyroid nodule (not recorded which). Some clones in this sample may be carry-over from other donors' samples. The chain couples TRBV28 to TRBJ2-7; TRBD1 is a possible D gene (6 bases). The CDR3 nucleotides read TGTGCCAGCAGTTTCGAGGGGGACGAGCAGTACTTC. Its translation: CASSFEGDEQYF.